The rows below give T cell receptor beta chains drawn from one sample of a study of cytomegalovirus exposure and HLA in healthy donors. Here immunoSEQ multiplex PCR was the method, and the copy in TCRdb shows in-frame clones only, minus some. The sample lists about 130,000 clones; about three quarters were seen once. The sample consisted of PBMCs. The receptor set was obtained from a man aged 50 to 59 in good health and CMV-seropositive. Both conserved end residues are part of each CDR3. A D gene is named only where the DNA matches it firmly. Rows may omit the clone size; those that give it use once, few, many or a size class.

-,TRBJ2-5,TRBV2,-,TGTGCCAGCAGTGAACAGGGCAGGGGAATTGCAGAGACCCAGTACTTC,CASSEQGRGIAETQYF
once,TRBJ1-2,TRBV29-1,TRBD1,TGCAGCGTTGATAGAGGACAGGGGGCAGAGGGCTACACCTTC,CSVDRGQGAEGYTF
-,TRBJ2-3,TRBV14,-,TGTGCCAGCAGCCCCGTCTCAGGGCCACCGGAAAGCACAGATACGCAGTATTTT,CASSPVSGPPESTDTQYF
-,TRBJ1-4,TRBV19,-,TGTGCCAGTAGTATAGAGTGGGCCAGGGTGGATGAAAAACTGTTTTTT,CASSIEWARVDEKLFF
-,TRBJ1-4,TRBV27,TRBD1,TGTGCCAGCTCTGGGTGGGGGACAGGGGGAAATGAAAAACTGTTTTTT,CASSGWGTGGNEKLFF
-,TRBJ2-3,TRBV7-9,TRBD1,TGTGCCAGCAGCAACAGGGGGACAGATACGCAGTATTTT,CASSNRGTDTQYF
-,TRBJ1-5,TRBV28,-,TGTGCCAGCAGCCGCGGGGAGGGCAGGAAGCAGCCCCAGCATTTT,CASSRGEGRKQPQHF
-,TRBJ1-3,TRBV5-4,-,TGTGCCAGCAGCTTACAAGTTCGTGGTGTTACCTCTGGAAACACCATATATTTT,CASSLQVRGVTSGNTIYF
-,TRBJ2-7,TRBV18,-,TGTGCCAGCTCACCCGGACACTCCTCCTACGAGCAGTACTTC,CASSPGHSSYEQYF
once,TRBJ1-1,TRBV11-3,TRBD1,TGTGCCAGCAGCTTAGAAGGGACAGTGAACACTGAAGCTTTCTTT,CASSLEGTVNTEAFF
-,TRBJ1-2,TRBV4-1,-,TGCGCCAGCAGCCAATCCGGAGCAAATAACTATGGCTACACCTTC,CASSQSGANNYGYTF
once,TRBJ1-2,TRBV4-1,TRBD1,TGCGCCAGCAGCCAAGACCCGAACAGGGGCCTTAACTATGGCTACACCTTC,CASSQDPNRGLNYGYTF
-,TRBJ1-1,TRBV10-1,TRBD1,TGCGCCAGCAGGAGGGGGACAGACATGAACACTGAAGCTTTCTTT,CASRRGTDMNTEAFF
-,TRBJ2-1,TRBV7-8,-,TGTGCCAGCAGCCCCATCTACAATGAGCAGTTCTTC,CASSPIYNEQFF
-,TRBJ2-2,TRBV7-8,-,TGTGCCAGCAGCTTATCAGTTGCCGGGATAGCTGGGGAGCTGTTTTTT,CASSLSVAGIAGELFF
-,TRBJ2-3,TRBV11-2,-,TGTGCCAGCAGCCCCCAAGATACGCAGTATTTT,CASSPQDTQYF
few,TRBJ2-3,TRBV4-1,-,TGCGCCAGCAGCCAAGGACGACCTCTTAAGGAGGGGGCGGAAGGCACAGATACGCAGTATTTT,CASSQGRPLKEGAEGTDTQYF